The following is a TCR beta chain sequence with its context. Its cognate antigen is unknown. Primers included in the PCR were 60 Vbeta and 13 Jbeta primers. Data came from immunoSEQ multiplex PCR; TCRdb stores just in-frame clones and leaves some out. The data contain roughly 68,000 clones, around 77% of them singletons. The CDR3 is 14 amino acids. CDR1 and CDR2 (germline): MNHEY, SMNVEV (reference sequence). Trimming stripped 4 bases from V and 0 bases from J, with 9 bases between. This entry belongs to a study of cytomegalovirus exposure and HLA in healthy donors. Study as a whole: Out of about 190 million T cells, an earlier analysis found roughly 110 million unique TCR beta sequences in total. Tens of millions of unique TCRs, all from HLA-typed donors, were included in an early release of the data.

Findings of the study overall: Most TCR sequences were seen very rarely across donors, but some public TCRs occurred in many. Reported findings show TCR beta sequences accurately forecast HLA-A and HLA-B alleles in most subjects.

This sequence originates from a male donor in good health and CMV-seropositive. The rearrangement uses TRBV27 and TRBJ1-1; D unclear. The sequencing sample was made of PBMCs. CDR3 nucleotides: TGTGCCAGCAGTTCACGCGGGGTGAACACTGAAGCTTTCTTT. Its protein is CASSSRGVNTEAFF.